This TCR beta chain was identified during a study of T cell repertoires in aging, cancer and after chemotherapy. In the study overall: Donors were grouped into six age bands spanning 30 or younger through 70 or older. Clear clonal overlap appeared across healthy donor samples taken over several months to years.

This CDR3 has 12 residues. V lost 2 bases to trimming and J lost 4 bases, with 4 bases between them. Germline CDR1 SGDLS, CDR2 YYNGEE. A mixed TRB-A/B primer pool amplified rearranged TRB by multiplex touch-down PCR. Each CDR3 protein is one row after TCRdb ran MiXCR on the multiplex PCR reads. The top ten hold approximately 2% of the sample, which has some 12,000 distinct CDR3 sequences, about 24% seen once. Study-level findings and limits: Age-matched healthy donors had significantly more diverse, less clonal blood TCR repertoires than untreated cancer patients. In each cancer cohort, median generation probability increased across chemotherapy, suggesting thymic output rebounded.

This clonotype showed up just a few times. Its antigen remains unidentified. The template was genomic DNA from peripheral blood, not RNA. The receptor was isolated from a human donor in good health. Sequenced: blood. The rearrangement uses TRBV9 and TRBJ1-3, with D unresolved. The CDR3, as DNA: TGTGCCAGCAGCGTTCCGGGAAACACCATATATTTT. Translated, it gives CASSVPGNTIYF.